These 30 T cell receptor beta chains share one sample of origin, sequenced in a study of cytomegalovirus exposure and HLA in healthy donors. Sequenced by immunoSEQ multiplex PCR; TCRdb stores in-frame clones only, minus some. Seen here are approximately 98,000 clones, around 85% observed once, and the top ten hold 3% to 3.5%. The sequencing sample was made of PBMCs. The receptors originated from a woman under 30 in good health and CMV-seronegative.

The chain recombines TRBV2 with TRBJ2-3; 12 nucleotides agree with TRBD2. J was trimmed by 5 bases and V by 1 base; bases with no gene match: 10. The CDR3 contains 18 residues. The germline V gene has CDR1 SNHLY and CDR2 FYNNEI. CDR3 sequence reads: CASSEEGLAGGYRDTQYF. DNA for the CDR3: TGTGCCAGCAGTGAAGAGGGGCTAGCGGGGGGGTACCGAGATACGCAGTATTTT. The whole variable domain, filled in from reference TRBV2 and TRBJ2-3, reads EPEVTQTPSHQVTQMGQEVILRCVPISNHLYFYWYRQILGQKVEFLVSFYNNEISEKSEIFDDQFSVERPDGSNFTLKIRSTKLEDSAMYFCASSEEGLAGGYRDTQYFGPGTRLTVL.

V is TRBV2 and J is TRBJ2-1, with 8 bases matching TRBD1. V shed 11 bases, J shed 2 bases, and the junction held 11 bases outside the gene matches. The V gene's germline CDR1 is SNHLY and CDR2 FYNNEI. The CDR3 contains 15 residues. The CDR3 DNA follows: TGTGCCTGCCAGGCCGACAGGGGAACCTACAATGAGCAGTTCTTC. Encoded protein: CACQADRGTYNEQFF.

The chain has TRBV10-3 and TRBJ2-7; tentatively, D is TRBD2 (6 bases). The CDR3 loop spans 12 amino acids. The germline V gene encodes CDR1 ENHRY and CDR2 SYGVKD. V lost 2 bases, J lost 7 bases, and 9 bases lay in between. DNA for the CDR3: TGTGCCATCAGTGAGGGGACTTCTGAGCAGTACTTC. Translating it yields CAISEGTSEQYF.

The chain uses TRBV9 and TRBJ1-6, with 8 nucleotides matching TRBD1. Trimming at V came to 3 bases and at J to 5 bases, leaving 7 bases not matched to a gene. This CDR3 contains 16 residues. Germline loops: CDR1 SGDLS, CDR2 YYNGEE. CDR3 region: CASSGVGQGNNSPLHF. Here the CDR3 DNA reads TGTGCCAGCAGCGGGGTCGGACAGGGTAATAATTCACCCCTCCACTTT.

This rearrangement joins TRBV7-9 to TRBJ2-3; unclear D gene. The CDR3 has 14 amino acids. Deletions cut 5 bases from V and 4 bases from J, with 13 bases between. Germline V gene sequence: CDR1 SEHNR, CDR2 FQNEAQ (reference sequence). This CDR3 is CASSLRFNPDTQYF. The CDR3 DNA reads TGTGCCAGCAGCCTAAGATTTAACCCAGATACGCAGTATTTT.

The V and J genes are TRBV28 and TRBJ2-5; 8 bases map to TRBD2. The J segment lost 1 base and the V segment lost 3 bases, leaving 10 bases of the junction unmatched. This CDR3 is built from 17 residues. CDR1 MDHEN and CDR2 SYDVKM come from the germline V gene. CDR3: CASSFFKGGGTQETQYF. CDR3 nucleotide sequence: TGTGCCAGCAGTTTTTTTAAGGGCGGGGGGACCCAAGAGACCCAGTACTTC.

This clone has just a few counts. The chain combines TRBV27 with TRBJ2-7; 11 nucleotides align to TRBD1. The CDR3 spans 12 residues. J was trimmed by 5 bases and V by 8 bases; bases with no gene match: 2. Per the germline V gene, CDR1 is MNHEY and CDR2 is SMNVEV (reference sequence). CDR3 amino acids: CASRTGGDEQYF. CDR3 sequence (DNA): TGTGCCAGCCGGACAGGGGGCGACGAGCAGTACTTC.

The gene calls are TRBV7-3 and TRBJ2-1; 9 bases are a match to TRBD1. This CDR3 contains 15 residues. V gave up 2 bases and J gave up 7 bases; unmatched junction bases: 6. Germline values: CDR1 SGHTA, CDR2 FQGTGA. CDR3 protein: CASSLDRGVVNEQFF. CDR3 coding DNA: TGTGCCAGCAGCTTAGACAGGGGGGTCGTGAATGAGCAGTTCTTC.

The chain carries TRBV6-5 and TRBJ2-7; 7 bases are shared with TRBD2. The germline V gene has CDR1 MNHEY and CDR2 SVGAGI. CDR3 size: 14 residues. Trimming removed 11 bases from V and 3 bases from J; junction bases left unmatched: 13. CDR3 nucleotides: TGTGCCGCCGGCGGCGGGGGAGGATACTACGAGCAGTACTTC. This translates into CAAGGGGGYYEQYF.

The chain is built from TRBV4-1 and TRBJ2-7; 7 nucleotides agree with TRBD1. There are 14 residues in the CDR3. V was pared by 3 bases and J by 0 bases, with 2 bases of the junction left unmatched. CDR1 MGHRA and CDR2 YSYEKL come from the germline V gene. This CDR3 is CASSQRDSSYEQYF. The CDR3 DNA sequence: TGCGCCAGCAGCCAGAGGGACAGCTCCTACGAGCAGTACTTC.

The rearrangement uses TRBV29-1 and TRBJ2-5; D is unresolved. The V gene lost 2 bases and the J gene lost 3 bases, with 7 bases spanning the gap. The CDR3 is 12 amino acids. CDR1 is SQVTM, CDR2 ANQGSEA, per germline. Written as DNA, the CDR3 is TGCAGCGTTGAAAGCCTTGAAGAGACCCAGTACTTC. As protein: CSVESLEETQYF.

This clone came up once. This chain uses TRBV7-6 with TRBJ2-1; 8 positions match TRBD2. V was pared by 1 base and J by 7 bases, with 6 bases of the junction left unmatched. Germline V lookup: CDR1 SGHVS, CDR2 FNYEAQ. The CDR3 has 15 residues. The CDR3: CASSLGPGGQNEQFF. The DNA of the CDR3 is TGTGCCAGCAGCTTAGGGCCGGGGGGGCAAAATGAGCAGTTCTTC.

The chain recombines TRBV29-1 with TRBJ1-1; a possible D gene is TRBD1 (5 bases). CDR3 size: 13 residues. Trimming shortened V by 6 bases and J by 4 bases, and 15 bases separated the two germline ends. The germline CDR1 and CDR2 sequences are SQVTM and ANQGSEA. CDR3 DNA sequence: TGCAGCGTACGGGCCGGGGGGGGCACTGAAGCTTTCTTT. It translates to CSVRAGGGTEAFF.

The chain recombines TRBV6-5 with TRBJ2-5; D might be TRBD2 (6 bases). Germline-derived CDR1 and CDR2 are MNHEY and SVGAGI. Trimming stripped 6 bases from V and 5 bases from J, with 13 bases between. The CDR3 length is 13 residues. As DNA, the CDR3 is TGTGCCAGCAGCGGAGGGTCGGGTGAGACCCAGTACTTC. Translated, it gives CASSGGSGETQYF.

The chain employs TRBV7-9 and TRBJ1-1, with D uncertain. CDR1 is SEHNR, CDR2 FQNEAQ, per germline (reference sequence). The CDR3 contains 13 residues. The V end was cut by 0 bases, the J end by 6 bases, with 8 bases between. The CDR3 protein is CASSLAGWPEAFF. The CDR3 DNA sequence: TGTGCCAGCAGCTTAGCGGGCTGGCCTGAAGCTTTCTTT.

The chain couples TRBV14 to TRBJ2-5; 8 bases fit TRBD2. The CDR3 contains 15 residues. Trimming took 3 bases from V and 5 from J; bases not matched to a gene: 8. The germline V gene encodes CDR1 SGHDN and CDR2 FVKESK. The CDR3 DNA follows: TGTGCCAGCAGCCACGGGACTAGTAGGTGGGAGACCCAGTACTTC. Encoded protein: CASSHGTSRWETQYF.

V usage is TRBV5-8 and J usage is TRBJ2-1, with TRBD1 matching 8 bases. The germline gives CDR1 SGHTS, CDR2 YDEGEE. V shed 1 base and J 4 bases; nucleotides not matched to a gene: 4. The CDR3 consists of 15 residues. The CDR3 loop reads CASSLLQGAYNEQFF. CDR3 nucleotide sequence: TGTGCCAGCAGCTTGTTGCAGGGGGCTTACAATGAGCAGTTCTTC.

The chain links TRBV20-1 to TRBJ2-5; D remains ambiguous. Germline CDR1 reads DFQATT; CDR2 reads SNEGSKA (reference sequence). This CDR3 has 11 amino acids. Trimming removed 3 bases at V and 4 bases at J, with 6 bases between. CDR3 protein: CSASLVETQYF. The CDR3 coding sequence is TGCAGTGCTAGCTTAGTAGAGACCCAGTACTTC.

This chain links TRBV6-5 with TRBJ1-2; D is possibly TRBD1 (5 bases). Per germline, CDR1 MNHEY and CDR2 SVGAGI. The length of the CDR3 is 15 residues. V lost 2 bases, J lost 6 bases, and 16 bases lay in between. Here the CDR3 DNA reads TGTGCCAGCAGTTACGGGGGGGAGAATAAGGATGGCTACACCTTC. Its protein product is CASSYGGENKDGYTF.

The DNA for the CDR3 is TGTGCCAGCAGCTCGGGAGGGAACACCGGGGAGCTGTTTTTT. Protein product: CASSSGGNTGELFF. This chain links TRBV13 with TRBJ2-2; 7 nucleotides line up with TRBD2. Per germline, CDR1 PRHDT and CDR2 FYEKMQ (reference sequence). V lost 4 bases and J lost 1; bases outside the gene matches: 0. The CDR3 has 14 residues. Looking up the rest from reference TRBV13 and TRBJ2-2 gives the full variable domain: AAGVIQSPRHLIKEKRETATLKCYPIPRHDTVYWYQQGPGQDPQFLISFYEKMQSDKGSIPDRFSAQQFSDYHSELNMSSLELGDSALYFCASSSGGNTGELFFGEGSRLTVL.

The rearrangement joins TRBV7-2 to TRBJ1-4, with TRBD1 as a possible D gene (6 bases). The CDR3 consists of 14 residues. The germline gives CDR1 SGHTA, CDR2 FQGNSA. Trimming removed 6 bases from V and 7 bases from J, with 15 bases in between. The CDR3 sequence: CASSQIYRAEKLFF. Here the CDR3 DNA reads TGTGCCAGCAGTCAGATTTACAGGGCTGAAAAACTGTTTTTT.

The V gene is TRBV5-6, the J gene TRBJ2-1; possible D gene TRBD2, 5 bases. V lost 3 bases, J lost 2 bases, and 21 bases lay in between. Germline CDR1 and CDR2: SGHDT and YYEEEE. CDR3 size: 18 residues. The DNA of the CDR3 is TGTGCCAGCAGCTCGGGGATGAATTCAGGTACTGCCTACAATGAGCAGTTCTTC. Its protein product is CASSSGMNSGTAYNEQFF.

V is TRBV5-1 and J is TRBJ2-1, with D possibly matching TRBD2 (7 bases). The CDR3 runs 16 residues. V lost 0 bases, J lost 4 bases, and 14 bases lay in between. From germline, CDR1 is SGHRS and CDR2 YFSETQ. CDR3 amino acids: CASSLDGGGPYNEQFF. CDR3 nucleotide sequence: TGCGCCAGCAGCTTGGATGGCGGGGGCCCATACAATGAGCAGTTCTTC.

The chain joins TRBV28 to TRBJ1-1; D is ambiguous. CDR1 is MDHEN, CDR2 SYDVKM, per germline. V was shortened by 1 base and J by 2 bases, with 11 bases between the two germline ends. The CDR3 extends over 15 amino acids. CDR3 in amino acids: CASSLSFGGNTEAFF. In nucleotides, the CDR3 is TGTGCCAGCAGTTTATCCTTTGGCGGAAACACTGAAGCTTTCTTT.

The chain employs TRBV7-2 and TRBJ2-2, with D maybe TRBD2 (6 bases). Trimming removed 0 bases from V and 7 bases from J, with 15 bases in between. Per germline, CDR1 SGHTA and CDR2 FQGNSA. The CDR3 totals 16 residues. CDR3 bases: TGTGCCAGCAGCTTAGCATGGGGACTGTCAAGCGGGGAGCTGTTTTTT. It yields the protein CASSLAWGLSSGELFF.

The CDR3, as DNA: TGTGCCAGCTCACGAAAAAAAGGGGGCGCCTATGGCTACACCTTC. Amino acid sequence: CASSRKKGGAYGYTF. The gene calls are TRBV18 and TRBJ1-2; 7 nucleotides agree with TRBD1. Germline V lookup: CDR1 KGHSH, CDR2 LQKENI. V gave up 4 bases and J gave up 4 bases; unmatched junction bases: 9. The CDR3 length is 15 residues.

The CDR3 DNA follows: TGCAGTGCTAGACCGGGGGAGACCCAGTACTTC. Encoded protein: CSARPGETQYF. The chain carries TRBV20-1 and TRBJ2-5, with a tentative D call TRBD2 (5 bases). Germline-derived CDR1 and CDR2 are DFQATT and SNEGSKA (reference sequence). CDR3 length: 11 amino acids. The germline V and J ends were trimmed by 2 bases and 5 bases, with 6 bases remaining between them.

V usage is TRBV5-1 and J usage is TRBJ2-2; 7 bases are shared with TRBD1. Germline CDR1 SGHRS, CDR2 YFSETQ. There are 16 residues in the CDR3. V shed 3 bases and J 2 bases; nucleotides not matched to a gene: 7. The CDR3 protein is CASSWAGTVNTGELFF. CDR3 nucleotide sequence: TGCGCCAGCAGCTGGGCCGGGACAGTTAACACCGGGGAGCTGTTTTTT. The full variable domain, in which reference TRBV5-1 and TRBJ2-2 provide the parts outside the CDR3, is KAGVTQTPRYLIKTRGQQVTLSCSPISGHRSVSWYQQTPGQGLQFLFEYFSETQRNKGNFPGRFSGRQFSNSRSEMNVSTLELGDSALYLCASSWAGTVNTGELFFGEGSRLTVL.

The rearrangement links TRBV7-8 to TRBJ2-1, with 8 bases aligning to TRBD2. V was clipped by 1 base and J by 3 bases; unmatched bases: 5. The CDR3 has 16 residues. Germline V gene data show CDR1 as SGHVS and CDR2 as FQNEAQ. The DNA for the CDR3 is TGTGCCAGCAGCTTAGGGACGGGGGGGATCTACAATGAGCAGTTCTTC. As protein: CASSLGTGGIYNEQFF.

The chain has TRBV19 and TRBJ2-1, with D tentatively TRBD1 (7 bases). The CDR3 has 13 residues. V was pared by 8 bases and J by 4 bases, with 12 bases between. Germline assignment: CDR1 LNHDA and CDR2 SQIVND (reference sequence). CDR3 nucleotide sequence: TGTGCCAGTTCCCAGGGGGGATACAATGAGCAGTTCTTC. Protein: CASSQGGYNEQFF.